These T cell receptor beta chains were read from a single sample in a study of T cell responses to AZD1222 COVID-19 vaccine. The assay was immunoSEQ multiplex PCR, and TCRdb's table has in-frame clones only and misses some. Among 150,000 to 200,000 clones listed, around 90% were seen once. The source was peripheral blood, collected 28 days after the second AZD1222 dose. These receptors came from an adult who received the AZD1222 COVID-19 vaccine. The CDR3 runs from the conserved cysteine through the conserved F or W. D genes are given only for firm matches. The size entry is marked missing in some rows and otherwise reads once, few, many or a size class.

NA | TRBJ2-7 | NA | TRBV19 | TGTGCCAGTAGTCCCGAGACGCTAGCTAATGGAAAGCAGTACTTC | CASSPETLANGKQYF
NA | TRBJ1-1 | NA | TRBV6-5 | TGTGCCAGCAGCCGGTACAGGGAGAACACTGAAGCTTTCTTT | CASSRYRENTEAFF
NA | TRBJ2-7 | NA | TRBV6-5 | TGTGCCAGCAGTTACTCGAGGGCCTACGAGCAGTACTTC | CASSYSRAYEQYF
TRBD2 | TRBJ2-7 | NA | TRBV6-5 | TGTGCCAGCAGTCGGGGTCGGACTAGCGGCGGCGAGCAGTACTTC | CASSRGRTSGGEQYF
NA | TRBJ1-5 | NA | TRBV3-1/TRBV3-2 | TGTGCCAGCAGCCAACCGGGTATGAATCAGCCCCAGCATTTT | CASSQPGMNQPQHF
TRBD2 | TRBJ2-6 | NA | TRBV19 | TGTGCCAGTAGTGGGGGGGACGGGGCCAACGTCCTGACTTTC | CASSGGDGANVLTF
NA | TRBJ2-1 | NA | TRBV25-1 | TGTGCCAGCAGCGGATACGATGAGCAGTTCTTC | CASSGYDEQFF
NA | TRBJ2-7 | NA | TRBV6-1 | TGTGCCAGCAGTGAAAGACTCGCCTACGAGCAGTACTTC | CASSERLAYEQYF
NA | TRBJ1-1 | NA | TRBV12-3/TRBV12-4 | TGTGCCAGCAGTTCGTCTAGCTGGGGGAAAGCTTTCTTT | CASSSSSWGKAFF
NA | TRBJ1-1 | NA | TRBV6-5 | TGTGCCAGCAGACGCTTAGACATGAACACTGAAGCTTTCTTT | CASRRLDMNTEAFF
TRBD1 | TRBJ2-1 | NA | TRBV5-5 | TGTGCCAGCAGCTTTTGGGACAGTACCTACAATGAGCAGTTCTTC | CASSFWDSTYNEQFF
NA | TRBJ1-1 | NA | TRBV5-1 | TGCGCCAGCAGCGTCGGGACCCGGGGGAACACTGAAGCTTTCTTT | CASSVGTRGNTEAFF
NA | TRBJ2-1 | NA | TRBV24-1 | TGTGCCACCAGTACGGGGGACAATGAGCAGTTCTTC | CATSTGDNEQFF
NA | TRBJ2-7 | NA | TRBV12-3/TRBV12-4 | TGTGCCAGCAGCCCTAGCTCCTACGAGCAGTACTTC | CASSPSSYEQYF
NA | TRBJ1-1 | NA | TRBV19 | TGTGCCAGTAGGCTACAGGAAAACACTGAAGCTTTCTTT | CASRLQENTEAFF
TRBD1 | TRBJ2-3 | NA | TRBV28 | TGTGCCAGCAGTTTGGGGACAGGGGAGGGAGATACGCAGTATTTT | CASSLGTGEGDTQYF
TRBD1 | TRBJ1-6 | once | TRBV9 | TGTGCCAGCAGCGTAGAGGTGAGGGGGACAGTTTATCTCTCCACCTATAATTCACCCCTCCACTTT | CASSVEVRGTVYLSTYNSPLHF
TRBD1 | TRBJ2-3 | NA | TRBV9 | TGTGCCAGCAGCGTACTGGGACAGGGGATAACAGATACGCAGTATTTT | CASSVLGQGITDTQYF
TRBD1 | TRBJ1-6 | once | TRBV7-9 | TGTGCCAGCAGCTTAGGGGCAGGGGGAATTAATTCACCCCTCCACTTT | CASSLGAGGINSPLHF
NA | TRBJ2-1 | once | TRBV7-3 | TGTGCCAGCAGCCGGATACTAGAAACGCAACTTGATGAGCAGTTCTTC | CASSRILETQLDEQFF
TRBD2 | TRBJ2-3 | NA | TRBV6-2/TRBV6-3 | TGTGCCAGCAGTTACGGGACTAGTAGGTATACGCAGTATTTT | CASSYGTSRYTQYF
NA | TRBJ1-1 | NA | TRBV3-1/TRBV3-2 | TGTGCCAGCAGCCAAGGTCCCCGGCTAGCTTTCTTT | CASSQGPRLAFF
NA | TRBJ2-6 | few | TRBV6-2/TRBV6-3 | TGTGCCAGCAGTTATTACGCTGAGGGGGCCAACGTCCTGACTTTC | CASSYYAEGANVLTF
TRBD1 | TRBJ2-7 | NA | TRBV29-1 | TGCAGCGTAAACGACAGGGGCTCCTACGAGCAGTACTTC | CSVNDRGSYEQYF